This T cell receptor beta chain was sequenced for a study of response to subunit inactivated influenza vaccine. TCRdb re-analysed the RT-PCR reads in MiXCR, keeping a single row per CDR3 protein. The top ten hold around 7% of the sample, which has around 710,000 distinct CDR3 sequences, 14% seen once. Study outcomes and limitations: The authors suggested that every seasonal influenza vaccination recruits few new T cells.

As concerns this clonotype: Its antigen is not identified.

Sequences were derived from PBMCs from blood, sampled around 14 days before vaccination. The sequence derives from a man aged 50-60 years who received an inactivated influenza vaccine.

The DNA of the CDR3 is TGTGCCACCCTAGCGGGAGTCGCAGATACGCAGTATTTT. This gives the protein CATLAGVADTQYF. The chain is built from TRBV10-3 and TRBJ2-3; 10 nucleotides align to TRBD2. This CDR3 has 13 amino acids. CDR1 and CDR2 from the germline V gene are ENHRY and SYGVKD. Unmatched junction bases numbered 5, after V lost 10 bases and J lost 4 bases.